This entry is about one T cell receptor beta chain. Clones were sequenced by immunoSEQ multiplex PCR, and TCRdb holds only the in-frame ones, with some missing. Of roughly 180,000 clones in the sample, 85% to 90% are singletons; the top ten hold roughly 7.7%. This sample was included in a study of blood T cell repertoires in COVID-19. Looking at the study overall: Some COVID-19 samples were acute and others convalescent; all came from the United States, Italy and Spain.

Source material: peripheral blood. This TCR derives from a woman aged 60-75 years with acute or convalescent COVID-19.

CDR3 DNA sequence: TGTGCCAGCAGCGTAGGACAGGGGGCGAAGAGCAATGAGCAGTTCTTC. Translation gives CASSVGQGAKSNEQFF. This rearrangement joins TRBV9 to TRBJ2-1; 10 bases align to TRBD1. The CDR3 consists of 16 residues. The V gene's germline CDR1 is SGDLS and CDR2 YYNGEE. J was trimmed by 6 bases and V by 0 bases; bases with no gene match: 6.